This TCR beta chain was obtained from a study of CD8 T cells in Susac syndrome. With 3 bases removed from V and 12 bases from J, the gap between germline ends came to 14 bases. CDR3 length: 12 amino acids. cDNA came from approximately 0.5 to 1 ug RNA primed by random hexamers. One entry per CDR3 protein results from TCRdb running MiXCR on the immunoSEQ multiplex PCR reads. Of fewer than 200,000 distinct CDR3 sequences detected, around 90% appear once; the ten largest clones hold roughly 0.087%. TCR beta sequencing was performed on blood CD8+ and CD4+ T cells. The patients with Susac syndrome were individuals who fulfilled the recently defined diagnostic criteria for disease that was either definite or probable. Purification of the CD8+ and CD4+ T cells relied on negative isolation, and TEMRA cells underwent FACS enrichment.

The chain combines TRBV12-3 or TRBV12-4 with TRBJ1-1, with a weak D call TRBD1 (5 bases). The TCR comes from a human donor with Susac syndrome. Sequenced: CD4+ T cells from PBMCs. CDR3 residues: CASSFGHYGTFF. CDR3 in DNA: TGTGCCAGCAGTTTTGGACATTATGGAACTTTCTTT.